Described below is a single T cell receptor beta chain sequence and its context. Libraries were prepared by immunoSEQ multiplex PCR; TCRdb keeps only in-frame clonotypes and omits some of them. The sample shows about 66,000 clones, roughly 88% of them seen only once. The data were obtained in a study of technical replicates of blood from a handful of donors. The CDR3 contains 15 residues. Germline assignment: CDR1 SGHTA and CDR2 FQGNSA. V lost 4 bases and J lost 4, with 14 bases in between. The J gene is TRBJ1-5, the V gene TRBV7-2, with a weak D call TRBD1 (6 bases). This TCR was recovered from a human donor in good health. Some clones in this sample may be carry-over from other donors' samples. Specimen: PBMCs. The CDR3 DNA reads TGTGCCAGCAGCTCAGGACAGTCTGGTAATCAGCCCCAGCATTTT. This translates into CASSSGQSGNQPQHF.